One and the same sample provided the 7 T cell receptor beta chains below, sequenced in a study of human T cells and chemical hapten exposure. One entry per CDR3 protein results from TCRdb running MiXCR on the RACE reads. The data contain some 400,000 distinct CDR3 sequences, roughly 5% of them singletons. The sample's time point: pre-sensitization, week 0. This sample's treatment: therapeutic diphenylcyclopropenone sensitization with weekly scalp DPC. The specimen was whole blood, collected in connection with sensitization to the hapten diphenylcyclopropenone (DPC). These receptors were obtained from a woman aged 45 to 65 with alopecia areata. Some clones in this sample may be carry-over from other donors' samples.

The V and J genes are TRBV29-1 and TRBJ1-4; D uncertain. The germline V and J ends were trimmed by 4 bases and 4 bases, with 7 bases remaining between them. There are 12 residues in the CDR3. In germline, CDR1 is SQVTM, CDR2 ANQGSEA. CDR3 loop: CSVGAGNEKLFF. The CDR3 bases are TGCAGCGTTGGGGCTGGTAATGAAAAACTGTTTTTT.

This clonotype has more than one count but fewer than ten. The chain couples TRBV6-5 to TRBJ2-1; 8 nucleotides line up with TRBD2. The CDR3 length is 14 residues. The junction had 12 bases not matched to a gene; V was cut back by 8 bases and J by 9 bases. Germline-derived CDR1 and CDR2 are MNHEY and SVGAGI. The CDR3 sequence is CASGGGLNRREQFF. The DNA of the CDR3 is TGTGCCAGCGGCGGGGGGTTAAATAGGCGTGAGCAGTTCTTC.

This clonotype appeared a few times. V usage is TRBV2 and J usage is TRBJ2-7, with D hard to call. Germline values: CDR1 SNHLY, CDR2 FYNNEI. V lost 4 bases and J lost 6, with 7 bases in between. The CDR3 extends over 11 amino acids. CDR3 region: CASSARLEQYF. In DNA form, the CDR3 reads TGTGCCAGCAGTGCAAGACTCGAGCAGTACTTC.

CDR3 bases: TGTGCCAGCAGTTTGCCACAGGACGACACTGAAGCTTTCTTT. Translation: CASSLPQDDTEAFF. This sequence joins TRBV28 and TRBJ1-1; a possible D gene is TRBD1 (5 bases). The V gene lost 3 bases and the J gene lost 3 bases, with 11 bases spanning the gap. Germline CDR1 is MDHEN and CDR2 is SYDVKM. CDR3 length equals 14 residues.

The chain employs TRBV5-5 and TRBJ1-2, with D unclear. This CDR3 is 15 amino acids long. CDR1 is SGHKS and CDR2 is YYEKEE in the germline V gene (reference sequence). With 0 bases removed from V and 0 bases from J, the gap between germline ends came to 9 bases. The CDR3 nucleotides read TGTGCCAGCAGCTTGGATGACACCACTAACTATGGCTACACCTTC. It specifies CASSLDDTTNYGYTF.

This chain joins TRBV20-1 and TRBJ1-1; 7 nucleotides align to TRBD1. The CDR3 contains 12 residues. V was pared by 6 bases and J by 3 bases, with 4 bases of the junction left unmatched. Germline V gene data show CDR1 as DFQATT and CDR2 as SNEGSKA (reference sequence). DNA of the CDR3: TGCAGTGCCAACAGGGGCCACACTGAAGCTTTCTTT. This encodes CSANRGHTEAFF.

This clonotype was detected many times. V usage is TRBV27 and J usage is TRBJ2-1; D remains ambiguous. The CDR3 has 14 residues. The germline CDR1 and CDR2 sequences are MNHEY and SMNVEV (reference sequence). V was cut by 5 bases and J by 4 bases, with 12 bases left in between. For the CDR3, the DNA is TGTGCCAGCAGTCCAACCGGGCTATACAATGAGCAGTTCTTC. Protein sequence: CASSPTGLYNEQFF.